This record concerns one T cell receptor beta chain sequence. The antigen remains unidentified. J gave up 3 bases and V 6 bases, and 5 bases lay outside the gene matches. CDR1 and CDR2 from the germline V gene are MNHEY and SVGAGI. The CDR3 is made up of 14 amino acids. The source of the sample is a study of blood T cells in healthy people across ages. As for the study in general: In model experiments, template switching was able to capture about one barcoded beta molecule for every two T cells that were present.

Study-wide points: It was held that diversity estimates obtained from one million T cells represented underestimates. Diversity of TCR beta per million T cells declined in a roughly linear way with age. Not knowing donor CMV status may have confounded expanded clonotype changes.

Combining a sample-barcoded 5' primer with a J-beta primer mix, a second PCR ran for roughly 7 to 12 cycles. TCRdb used MiXCR to reprocess the 5' RACE reads, holding one entry per CDR3 protein. Altogether fewer than 900,000 distinct CDR3 sequences are present, around 40% being singletons, with the ten largest covering around a fifth. This TCR came from a woman aged 55-69 years in good health. The chain uses TRBV6-5 and TRBJ2-7; 10 bases fit TRBD1. Sequenced material: blood. CDR3 DNA sequence: TGTGCCAGCAGAAGAGGGACAGGGGACTACGAGCAGTACTTC. Its protein product is CASRRGTGDYEQYF.